Reported below is one T cell receptor beta chain. Its target is not known. V was cut by 1 base and J by 1 base, with 9 bases left in between. This CDR3 has 14 residues. Germline values: CDR1 SGHRS, CDR2 YFSETQ. Sample time point: patch test 1, 2 weeks after DPC sensitization. Treatment in this sample: therapeutic diphenylcyclopropenone sensitization with weekly scalp DPC. TCRdb analysed the RACE reads with MiXCR anew, one entry per CDR3 protein. The sample lists 95,000 to 150,000 distinct CDR3 sequences, around 15% occurring once. This sample was included in a study of human T cells and chemical hapten exposure. General study points: Once DPC sensitization occurred, TCRs above 1 in 1000 frequency showed no change.

This sequence joins TRBV5-1 and TRBJ2-7, with D unresolved. Sequenced material: whole blood, taken in connection with sensitization to the hapten diphenylcyclopropenone (DPC). The sequence was collected from a man aged 18 to 29 with alopecia areata. Some clones in this sample may be carry-over from other donors' samples. The CDR3 loop is CASSLSAESYEQYF. The DNA of the CDR3 is TGCGCCAGCAGCTTGTCGGCGGAATCCTACGAGCAGTACTTC.